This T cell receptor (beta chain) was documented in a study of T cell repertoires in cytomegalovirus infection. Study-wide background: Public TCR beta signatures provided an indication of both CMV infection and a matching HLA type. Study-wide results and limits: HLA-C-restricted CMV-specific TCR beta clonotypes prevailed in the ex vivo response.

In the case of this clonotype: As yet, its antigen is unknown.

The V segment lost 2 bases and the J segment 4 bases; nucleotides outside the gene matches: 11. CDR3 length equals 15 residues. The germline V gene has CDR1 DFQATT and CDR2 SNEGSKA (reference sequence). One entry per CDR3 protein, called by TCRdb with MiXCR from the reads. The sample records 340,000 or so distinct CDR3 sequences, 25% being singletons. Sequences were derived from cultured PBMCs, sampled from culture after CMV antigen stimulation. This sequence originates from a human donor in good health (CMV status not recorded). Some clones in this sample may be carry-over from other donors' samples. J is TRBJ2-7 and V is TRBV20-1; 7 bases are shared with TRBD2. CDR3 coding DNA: TGCAGTGCTAGACGCTTGGGCGGGAGCAGGTACGAGCAGTACTTC. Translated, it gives CSARRLGGSRYEQYF.